The text below deals with one TCR beta chain. CDR1 SGHTA and CDR2 FQGNSA come from the germline V gene. The CDR3 is made up of 16 amino acids. Trimming removed 3 bases at V and 5 bases at J, with 18 bases between. This specimen comes from a study of blood T cell repertoires in COVID-19. Study overall: PBMCs, B-cell-depleted T cells, or T cells provided the cDNA or gDNA that made up the material.

Authors' methods: Amplifying reference gene primers gave estimates of nucleated cell counts. Clones were read by immunoSEQ multiplex PCR, and TCRdb kept only the in-frame ones, dropping some. Clone size and the V and J calls come from that table; the DNA yielded D and trimming. This table has some 80,000 clones, 80% to 85% appearing once. Sequencing was carried out using peripheral blood. The chain uses TRBV7-2 and TRBJ2-3; D remains unclear. The source of this sequence is a man older than 75 with acute or convalescent COVID-19. Here the CDR3 reads CASSFRTRPIEDTQYF. In nucleotides, the CDR3 is TGTGCCAGCAGCTTCCGTACGCGCCCCATCGAAGATACGCAGTATTTT.